The sequence of this T cell receptor beta chain was determined in a study of blood T cell repertoires in COVID-19. V dropped 6 bases and J dropped 1; count of bases not matched to a gene: 10. This CDR3 comprises 16 residues. Germline CDR1 and CDR2: SGHRS and YFSETQ. The table came from immunoSEQ multiplex PCR; TCRdb's copy has only in-frame clones and leaves some out. The table has more than 150,000 clones, roughly 79% seen once. This chain connects TRBV5-1 to TRBJ2-7; 10 nucleotides line up with TRBD2. The source is a woman of 80 years or more with COVID-19, enrolled during active disease. Sequencing was done on a sample of peripheral blood. CDR3 sequence: CASTPGTSAFSYEQYF. DNA of the CDR3: TGCGCCAGCACCCCGGGGACTAGCGCCTTTTCCTACGAGCAGTACTTC.